Listed below are T cell receptor beta chains from one sample, sequenced in a study of CD8 T cells in ankylosing spondylitis. Via MiXCR, TCRdb re-called the 5' RACE reads, giving one row per CDR3 protein. The repertoire includes roughly 400,000 distinct CDR3 sequences, about 22% of them detected once, and about 16% sits in the top ten. Sequencing input: blood, either unsorted or a sorted T cell fraction (not recorded which). The receptors shown here come from a male donor with ankylosing spondylitis. CDR3s include the opening cysteine and the closing phenylalanine or tryptophan. Fields, in order: J gene, clone size, D gene, V gene, CDR3 DNA, CDR3 protein. The D gene is left open where the match is weak. Clone size appears in some rows only: once, few, many, or a class for an expanded clone.

TRBJ2-2,-,TRBD2,TRBV20-1,TGCAGTGCTAGACACGACAAGGGACTAGCGAATACCGGGGAGCTGTTTTTT,CSARHDKGLANTGELFF
TRBJ2-5,few,TRBD1,TRBV4-1,TGCGCCAGCAGCCAAGATCGGACAGGGGGTGGAGAGACCCAGTACTTC,CASSQDRTGGGETQYF
TRBJ2-2,many,-,TRBV5-6,TGTGCCAGCAGCTCGCTTACAGCGAACACCGGGGAGCTGTTTTTT,CASSSLTANTGELFF
TRBJ2-1,-,-,TRBV7-2,TGTGCCAGCAGCCCAGACGGGACTCCCGGCAATGAGCAGTTCTTC,CASSPDGTPGNEQFF
TRBJ1-4,-,-,TRBV28,TGTGCCAGCAGTTTGAGTCAGATTCGCGAAAAACTGTTTTTT,CASSLSQIREKLFF
TRBJ1-5,-,-,TRBV15,TGTGCCACCAGCGGAGAGTACAGGGATCAGCCCCAGCATTTT,CATSGEYRDQPQHF
TRBJ2-1,-,TRBD2,TRBV5-4,TGTGCCAGCAGCCCGTCTAGCGGGAGAGGGGGTGAGCAGTTCTTC,CASSPSSGRGGEQFF
TRBJ2-3,-,-,TRBV12-3/TRBV12-4,TGTGCCAGCAGTTTAAATCTAGGGGGCACAGATACGCAGTATTTT,CASSLNLGGTDTQYF
TRBJ2-1,many,TRBD2,TRBV12-3/TRBV12-4,TGTGCCAGCAGTCCGGGACTAGCAAACAATGAGCAGTTCTTC,CASSPGLANNEQFF
TRBJ2-7,many,TRBD2,TRBV7-8,TGTGCCAGCAGCCCACCGTCTGGGACTAGGGGCGAGCAGTACTTC,CASSPPSGTRGEQYF
TRBJ1-4,-,TRBD1,TRBV6-5,TGTGCCAGCAGTACTCCGGTGCCGGGACAGCGTAATGAAAAACTGTTTTTT,CASSTPVPGQRNEKLFF
TRBJ1-2,-,-,TRBV5-1,TGCGCCAGCAGCAATGGCAGGGTTGAAGGCTACACCTTC,CASSNGRVEGYTF
TRBJ2-7,-,-,TRBV7-9,TGTGCCAGCAGCCTGGAGATGGGCGGGCAGTACTTC,CASSLEMGGQYF
TRBJ2-1,few,TRBD2,TRBV28,TGTGCCAGCAGTCTACTTAGCGGGGGCGGGAATGAGCAGTTCTTC,CASSLLSGGGNEQFF
TRBJ1-1,few,-,TRBV5-1,TGCGCCACCAACAGGGACGGGAGGAACACTGAAGCTTTCTTT,CATNRDGRNTEAFF
TRBJ1-6,few,-,TRBV12-3/TRBV12-4,TGTGCCAGCAGTTTCGGCAGGGTCGGCAATTCACCCCTCCACTTT,CASSFGRVGNSPLHF